Listed below are T cell receptor beta chains from one sample, sequenced in a study of Graves' ophthalmopathy and Graves' hyperthyroidism. From the multiplex PCR reads, TCRdb called clonotypes with MiXCR, one entry per CDR3 protein. The sample records about 740,000 distinct CDR3 sequences, roughly two fifths being singletons. Sequencing was carried out using peripheral blood. The origin of the receptors is an adult man with Graves' ophthalmopathy. Both conserved end residues are part of each CDR3. The order of the fields is D gene, V gene, J gene, clone size, CDR3 protein, CDR3 DNA. A D gene is named only where the DNA matches it firmly. Where a row states a size, it is once, few, many or the class of an expanded clone; other rows omit it.

TRBD2,TRBV9,TRBJ2-5,NA,CAGSFRLAGGRETQYF,TGTGCCGGCAGCTTCCGACTAGCGGGGGGCCGGGAGACCCAGTACTTC
TRBD1,TRBV7-2,TRBJ2-5,few,CASSLFGRRDRMPRRGETQYF,TGTGCCAGCAGCTTATTTGGTAGACGGGACAGAATGCCTAGGCGTGGAGAGACCCAGTACTTC
TRBD1,TRBV7-3,TRBJ2-5,NA,CASSQGDGEGETQYF,TGTGCCAGCAGCCAGGGGGACGGGGAAGGAGAGACCCAGTACTTC
TRBD2,TRBV29-1,TRBJ2-5,NA,CSNELAGIQETQYF,TGCAGCAATGAACTAGCGGGGATCCAAGAGACCCAGTACTTC
NA,TRBV5-5,TRBJ2-5,few,CASSLDPVGGETQYF,TGTGCCAGCAGCTTGGATCCAGTGGGGGGAGAGACCCAGTACTTC
TRBD1,TRBV9,TRBJ1-2,few,CASSEGQGVPYGYTF,TGTGCCAGCAGCGAGGGACAGGGGGTACCCTATGGCTACACCTTC
NA,TRBV24-1,TRBJ1-5,many,CATSDRGGNQPQHF,TGTGCCACCAGTGACAGGGGCGGCAATCAGCCCCAGCATTTT
NA,TRBV10-3,TRBJ1-3,NA,CASKTGSGNTIYF,TGTGCCAGCAAGACCGGCTCTGGAAACACCATATATTTT
NA,TRBV29-1,TRBJ1-1,many,CSVCTGMNTEAFF,TGCAGCGTATGTACAGGGATGAACACTGAAGCTTTCTTT
NA,TRBV19,TRBJ1-2,few,CASSGQGIRYGYTF,TGTGCCAGTAGTGGCCAGGGAATTCGTTATGGCTACACCTTC
TRBD1,TRBV29-1,TRBJ2-1,once,CSVPRTGVTPEQFF,TGCAGCGTCCCAAGGACAGGGGTAACGCCTGAGCAGTTCTTC
NA,TRBV10-3,TRBJ1-1,NA,CAIRGIDENTEAFF,TGTGCCATCAGGGGAATCGATGAGAACACTGAAGCTTTCTTT
TRBD1,TRBV5-6,TRBJ2-6,few,CASSLDIETGVAGANVLTF,TGTGCCAGCAGCTTAGATATAGAGACAGGGGTCGCTGGGGCCAACGTCCTGACTTTC
NA,TRBV15,TRBJ1-5,NA,CATSSSRGVGNQPQHF,TGTGCCACCAGCAGCTCTAGGGGGGTGGGCAATCAGCCCCAGCATTTT
NA,TRBV25-1,TRBJ1-5,NA,CASSDQGVSNQPQHF,TGTGCCAGCAGTGATCAGGGAGTGAGCAATCAGCCCCAGCATTTT
NA,TRBV25-1,TRBJ1-6,many,CASSDQVSYNSPLHF,TGTGCCAGCAGTGACCAAGTCTCCTATAATTCACCCCTCCACTTT
NA,TRBV10-2,TRBJ1-1,many,CASDSNSNTEAFF,TGCGCCAGCGACAGCAACAGCAACACTGAAGCTTTCTTT
TRBD1,TRBV2,TRBJ2-7,NA,CASQGTGYEQYF,TGTGCCAGCCAGGGGACAGGGTACGAGCAGTACTTC
TRBD1,TRBV25-1,TRBJ1-2,NA,CASSVGRTGGGGYTF,TGTGCCAGCAGCGTTGGTCGGACAGGGGGCGGTGGCTACACCTTC
NA,TRBV7-2,TRBJ2-7,NA,CASSYQGPTYEQYF,TGTGCCAGCAGCTATCAGGGGCCCACCTACGAGCAGTACTTC
NA,TRBV10-3,TRBJ1-2,NA,CARVGPAGGYTF,TGTGCCCGCGTCGGCCCCGCGGGGGGCTACACCTTC
TRBD1,TRBV12-3/TRBV12-4,TRBJ1-6,many,CASTETGGLSPLHF,TGTGCCAGCACTGAGACAGGGGGACTTTCACCCCTCCACTTT
TRBD1,TRBV29-1,TRBJ2-7,NA,CSVEETGVASEQYF,TGCAGCGTTGAAGAGACAGGGGTGGCGAGTGAGCAGTACTTC
TRBD1,TRBV6-1,TRBJ2-5,NA,CASSYRDRGETQYF,TGTGCCAGCAGTTACCGGGACAGGGGAGAGACCCAGTACTTC
TRBD1,TRBV25-1,TRBJ1-4,NA,CASGYNGQAEGQLFF,TGTGCCAGCGGATACAATGGACAGGCGGAAGGGCAACTGTTTTTT
NA,TRBV6-6,TRBJ1-1,few,CASSPIINRDTEAFF,TGTGCCAGCAGTCCCATAATCAACAGGGACACTGAAGCTTTCTTT
TRBD2,TRBV5-1,TRBJ2-7,few,CASSPTGGREQYF,TGCGCCAGCAGCCCCACGGGGGGGCGCGAGCAGTACTTC
NA,TRBV20-1,TRBJ2-5,NA,CSASMDSSAQETQYF,TGCAGTGCTAGTATGGACAGCTCGGCCCAAGAGACCCAGTACTTC
NA,TRBV7-9,TRBJ1-4,NA,CASSLVRGGNEKLFF,TGTGCCAGCAGCTTAGTCCGGGGGGGGAATGAAAAACTGTTTTTT
NA,TRBV6-5,TRBJ1-1,few,CASSFSTFPNTEAFF,TGTGCCAGCAGCTTCTCGACATTCCCGAACACTGAAGCTTTCTTT
NA,TRBV5-1,TRBJ1-1,few,CASSNPGTAVEAFF,TGCGCCAGCAGCAATCCCGGGACGGCCGTTGAAGCTTTCTTT
TRBD1,TRBV7-9,TRBJ2-7,few,CASSQVEGQGYEQYF,TGCGCCAGCAGCCAAGTTGAAGGACAGGGGTACGAGCAGTACTTC
NA,TRBV10-3,TRBJ1-3,NA,CAIASRLDKNTEDLRDSGNTIYF,TGTGCCATCGCTTCCCGCTTAGACAAGAACACTGAAGATCTCAGGGACTCTGGAAACACCATATATTTT
NA,TRBV24-1,TRBJ2-7,few,CATSDLLRGALDEQYF,TGTGCCACCAGTGATTTGCTTCGGGGGGCTCTGGACGAGCAGTACTTC
NA,TRBV6-5,TRBJ2-5,NA,CASSRDSWGTQYF,TGTGCCAGCAGCAGGGACTCTTGGGGGACCCAGTACTTC
NA,TRBV25-1,TRBJ2-5,many,CASSPGMGNLETQYF,TGTGCCAGCAGTCCCGGGATGGGGAATTTGGAGACCCAGTACTTC
NA,TRBV7-8,TRBJ2-5,NA,CASSSAAHQETQYF,TGTGCCAGCAGCTCCGCAGCTCACCAAGAGACCCAGTACTTC
NA,TRBV6-2/TRBV6-3,TRBJ1-2,NA,CASSYPRNYGYTF,TGTGCCAGCAGTTACCCAAGGAACTATGGCTACACCTTC
NA,TRBV5-6,TRBJ1-2,NA,CASSLDGRRSYGYTF,TGTGCCAGCAGCTTAGACGGTAGACGCTCCTATGGCTACACCTTC
NA,TRBV7-9,TRBJ1-1,NA,CASSLRRHLTEAFF,TGTGCCAGCAGTTTACGCCGACACTTAACTGAAGCTTTCTTT
NA,TRBV24-1,TRBJ2-2,NA,CAWSSEDTGELFF,TGTGCCTGGAGTTCAGAGGACACCGGGGAGCTGTTTTTT
TRBD1,TRBV2,TRBJ1-2,many,CASSKRTGEDGYTF,TGTGCCAGCAGCAAAAGGACAGGGGAAGATGGCTACACCTTC
TRBD2,TRBV15,TRBJ2-7,many,CATSRTSEGSGVEQYF,TGTGCCACCAGCAGAACTAGCGAGGGAAGTGGTGTCGAGCAGTACTTC
NA,TRBV7-9,TRBJ2-5,NA,CASSLLRRSRETQYF,TGTGCCAGCAGCCTGCTTAGGAGGAGCCGAGAGACCCAGTACTTC
TRBD2,TRBV7-9,TRBJ2-7,NA,CASGRATAPEQYF,TGTGCCAGCGGGAGGGCCACCGCTCCCGAGCAGTACTTC
NA,TRBV7-2,TRBJ2-5,NA,CAWSKAVFQETQYF,TGTGCCTGGAGTAAAGCGGTTTTCCAAGAGACCCAGTACTTC
NA,TRBV9,TRBJ2-7,NA,CASSVTYISYEQYF,TGTGCCAGCAGCGTTACATACATCTCCTACGAGCAGTACTTC
NA,TRBV2,TRBJ1-1,NA,CASSENPLGARNTEAFF,TGTGCCAGCAGCGAAAATCCCCTCGGGGCAAGGAACACTGAAGCTTTCTTT
NA,TRBV2,TRBJ1-1,few,CASFTAGNTEAFF,TGTGCCAGCTTTACGGCAGGGAACACTGAAGCTTTCTTT
NA,TRBV29-1,TRBJ1-1,NA,CSLSGDFKNTEAFF,TGCAGCTTGTCAGGGGACTTTAAGAACACTGAAGCTTTCTTT
TRBD1,TRBV12-3/TRBV12-4,TRBJ2-7,NA,CASSGTGLEQYF,TGTGCCAGCTCCGGGACAGGGTTGGAGCAGTACTTC